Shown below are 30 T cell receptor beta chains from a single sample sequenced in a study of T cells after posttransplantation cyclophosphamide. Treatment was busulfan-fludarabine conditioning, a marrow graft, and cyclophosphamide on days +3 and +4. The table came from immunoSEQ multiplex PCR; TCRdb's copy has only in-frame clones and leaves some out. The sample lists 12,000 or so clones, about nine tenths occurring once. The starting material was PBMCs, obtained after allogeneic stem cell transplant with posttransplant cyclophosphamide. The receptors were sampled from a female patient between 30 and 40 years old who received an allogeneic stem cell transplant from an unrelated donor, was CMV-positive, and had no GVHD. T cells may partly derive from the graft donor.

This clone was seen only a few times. The CDR3 DNA reads TGTGCCAGCAGTTTAGATGTGGAAGGGGTTAACTATGGCTACACCTTC. Amino acids: CASSLDVEGVNYGYTF. V usage is TRBV28 and J usage is TRBJ1-2, with TRBD1 as a possible D gene (5 bases). This CDR3 spans 16 amino acids. With 2 bases removed from V and 1 base from J, the gap between germline ends came to 14 bases. CDR1 is MDHEN and CDR2 is SYDVKM in the germline V gene.

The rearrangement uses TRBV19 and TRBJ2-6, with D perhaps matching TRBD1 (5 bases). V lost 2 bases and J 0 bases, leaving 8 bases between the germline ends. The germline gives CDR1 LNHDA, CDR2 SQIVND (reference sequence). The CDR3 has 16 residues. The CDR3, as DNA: TGTGCCAGTAGTATAAAGGGGTCCTCTGGGGCCAACGTCCTGACTTTC. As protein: CASSIKGSSGANVLTF. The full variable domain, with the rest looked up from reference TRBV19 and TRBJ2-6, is DGGITQSPKYLFRKEGQNVTLSCEQNLNHDAMYWYRQDPGQGLRLIYYSQIVNDFQKGDIAEGYSVSREKKESFPLTVTSAQKNPTAFYLCASSIKGSSGANVLTFGAGSRLTVL.

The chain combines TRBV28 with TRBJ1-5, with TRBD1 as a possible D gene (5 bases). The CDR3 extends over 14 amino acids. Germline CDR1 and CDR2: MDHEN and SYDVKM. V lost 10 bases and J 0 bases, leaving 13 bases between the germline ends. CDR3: CATFGHLSNQPQHF. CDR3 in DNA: TGTGCCACCTTCGGACACCTTAGCAATCAGCCCCAGCATTTT.

CDR3 region: CASSGLAGGARHEQYF. DNA of the CDR3: TGTGCCAGCAGCGGCCTGGCAGGGGGCGCACGCCACGAGCAGTACTTC. The chain employs TRBV7-6 and TRBJ2-7; 8 positions match TRBD1. The CDR3 contains 16 residues. Germline V gives CDR1 SGHVS, CDR2 FNYEAQ. Trimming cost V 5 bases and J 5 bases; bases outside gene matches: 14.

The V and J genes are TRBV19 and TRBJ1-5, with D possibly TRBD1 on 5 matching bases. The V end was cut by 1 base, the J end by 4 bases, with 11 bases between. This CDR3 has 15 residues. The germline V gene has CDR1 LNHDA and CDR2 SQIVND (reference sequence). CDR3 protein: CASSIGGGRNQPQHF. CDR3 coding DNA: TGTGCCAGTAGTATAGGGGGGGGACGGAATCAGCCCCAGCATTTT.

CDR3 amino acids: CASSFYLGGSLGHDRNNSPLHF. The CDR3 DNA reads TGTGCCAGCAGTTTTTATTTGGGGGGGTCCCTGGGACACGACAGAAACAATTCACCCCTCCACTTT. The V gene is TRBV28, the J gene TRBJ1-6; D is perhaps TRBD1 (6 bases). With 3 bases removed from V and 7 bases from J, the gap between germline ends came to 34 bases. Looked up from germline, CDR1 is MDHEN and CDR2 is SYDVKM. The CDR3 totals 22 residues.

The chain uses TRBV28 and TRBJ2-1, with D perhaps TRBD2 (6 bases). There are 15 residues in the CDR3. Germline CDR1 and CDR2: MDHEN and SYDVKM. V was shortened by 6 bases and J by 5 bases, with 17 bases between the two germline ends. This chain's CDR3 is CASRLTRGPHNEQFF. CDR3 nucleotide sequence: TGTGCCAGCAGACTGACTAGAGGTCCCCACAATGAGCAGTTCTTC.

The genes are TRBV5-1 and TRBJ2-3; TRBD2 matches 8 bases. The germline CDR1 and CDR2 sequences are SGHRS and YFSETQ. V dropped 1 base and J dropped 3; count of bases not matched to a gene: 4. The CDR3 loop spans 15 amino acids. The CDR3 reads CASSLTSGYTDTQYF. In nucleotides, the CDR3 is TGCGCCAGCAGCTTGACTAGCGGTTATACAGATACGCAGTATTTT.

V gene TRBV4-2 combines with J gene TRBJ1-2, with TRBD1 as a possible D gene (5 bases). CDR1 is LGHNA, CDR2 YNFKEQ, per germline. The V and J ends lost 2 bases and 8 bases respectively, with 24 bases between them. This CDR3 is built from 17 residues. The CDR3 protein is CASSQLTVIQGDGGYTF. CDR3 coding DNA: TGTGCCAGCAGCCAACTAACCGTGATTCAGGGTGACGGGGGCTACACCTTC.

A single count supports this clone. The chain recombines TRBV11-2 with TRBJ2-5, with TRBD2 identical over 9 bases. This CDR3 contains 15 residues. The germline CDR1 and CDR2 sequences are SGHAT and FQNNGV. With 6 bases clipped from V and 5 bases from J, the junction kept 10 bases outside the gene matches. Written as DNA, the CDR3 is TGTGCCAGCAGGACGGGGCGGGAGGGCCGCGAGACCCAGTACTTC. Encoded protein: CASRTGREGRETQYF. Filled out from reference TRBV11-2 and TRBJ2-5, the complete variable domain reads EAGVAQSPRYKIIEKRQSVAFWCNPISGHATLYWYQQILGQGPKLLIQFQNNGVVDDSQLPKDRFSAERLKGVDSTLKIQPAKLEDSAVYLCASRTGREGRETQYFGPGTRLLVL.

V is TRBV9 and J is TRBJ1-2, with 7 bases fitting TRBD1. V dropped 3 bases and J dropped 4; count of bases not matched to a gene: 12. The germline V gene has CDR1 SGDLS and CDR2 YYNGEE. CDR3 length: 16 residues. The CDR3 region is CASSESKGTAIYGYTF. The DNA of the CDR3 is TGTGCCAGCAGCGAAAGCAAAGGGACAGCTATCTATGGCTACACCTTC.

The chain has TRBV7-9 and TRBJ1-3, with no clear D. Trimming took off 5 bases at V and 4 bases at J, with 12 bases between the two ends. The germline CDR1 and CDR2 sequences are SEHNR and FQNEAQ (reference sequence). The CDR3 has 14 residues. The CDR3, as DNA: TGTGCCAGCAGCGCAACACGGAGGGGAAACACCATATATTTT. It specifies CASSATRRGNTIYF.

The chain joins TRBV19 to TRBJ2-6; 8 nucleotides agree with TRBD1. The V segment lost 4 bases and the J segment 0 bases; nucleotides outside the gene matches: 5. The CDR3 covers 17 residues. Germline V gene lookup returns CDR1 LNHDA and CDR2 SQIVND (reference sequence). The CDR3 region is CASSNRQGSSGANVLTF. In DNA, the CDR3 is TGTGCCAGTAGTAATAGACAGGGGAGCTCTGGGGCCAACGTCCTGACTTTC.

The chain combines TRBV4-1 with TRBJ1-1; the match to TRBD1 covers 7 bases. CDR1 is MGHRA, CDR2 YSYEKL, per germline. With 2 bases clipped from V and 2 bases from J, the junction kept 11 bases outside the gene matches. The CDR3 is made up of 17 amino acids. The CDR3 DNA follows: TGCGCCAGCAGCCAATTCCCGGGACAGACTCGCAACACTGAAGCTTTCTTT. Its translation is CASSQFPGQTRNTEAFF.

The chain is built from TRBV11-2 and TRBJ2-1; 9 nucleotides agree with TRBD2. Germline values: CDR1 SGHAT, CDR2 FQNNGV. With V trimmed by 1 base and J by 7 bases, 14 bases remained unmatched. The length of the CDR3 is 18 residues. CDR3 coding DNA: TGTGCCAGCAGCTTAGTAAGGGATGGCGGGGGGGCCACAAATGAGCAGTTCTTC. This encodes CASSLVRDGGGATNEQFF.

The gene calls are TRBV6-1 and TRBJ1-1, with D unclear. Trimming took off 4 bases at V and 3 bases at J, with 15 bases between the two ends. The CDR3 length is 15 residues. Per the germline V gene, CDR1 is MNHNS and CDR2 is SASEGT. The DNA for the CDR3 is TGTGCCAGCAGTGCGTCGAGTCAGGCCGACACTGAAGCTTTCTTT. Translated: CASSASSQADTEAFF.

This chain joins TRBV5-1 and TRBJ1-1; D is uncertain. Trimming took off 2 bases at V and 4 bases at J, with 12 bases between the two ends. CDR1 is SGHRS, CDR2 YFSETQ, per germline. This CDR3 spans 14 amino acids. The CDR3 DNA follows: TGCGCCAGCAGCTTTGGGTTTAACAGCACTGAAGCTTTCTTT. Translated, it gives CASSFGFNSTEAFF.

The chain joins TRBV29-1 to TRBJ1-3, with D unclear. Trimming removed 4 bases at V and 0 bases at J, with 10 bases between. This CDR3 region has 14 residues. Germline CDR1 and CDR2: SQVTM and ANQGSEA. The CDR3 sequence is CSVAGRLSGNTIYF. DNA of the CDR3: TGCAGCGTTGCCGGCAGACTCTCTGGAAACACCATATATTTT.

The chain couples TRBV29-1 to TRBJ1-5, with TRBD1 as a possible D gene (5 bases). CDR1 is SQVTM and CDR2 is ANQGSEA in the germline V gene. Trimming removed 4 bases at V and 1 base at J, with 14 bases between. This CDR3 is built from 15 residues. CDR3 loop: CSVVSGGASNQPQHF. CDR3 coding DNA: TGCAGCGTTGTTTCCGGAGGGGCGAGCAATCAGCCCCAGCATTTT. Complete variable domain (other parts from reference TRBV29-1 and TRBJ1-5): SAVISQKPSRDICQRGTSLTIQCQVDSQVTMMFWYRQQPGQSLTLIATANQGSEATYESGFVIDKFPISRPNLTFSTLTVSNMSPEDSSIYLCSVVSGGASNQPQHFGDGTRLSIL.

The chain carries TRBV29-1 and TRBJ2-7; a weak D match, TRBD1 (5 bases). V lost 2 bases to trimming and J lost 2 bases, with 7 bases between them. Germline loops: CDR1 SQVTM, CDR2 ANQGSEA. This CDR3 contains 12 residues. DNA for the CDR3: TGCAGCGTTGAACAGGGTGCCTACGAGCAGTACTTC. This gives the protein CSVEQGAYEQYF.

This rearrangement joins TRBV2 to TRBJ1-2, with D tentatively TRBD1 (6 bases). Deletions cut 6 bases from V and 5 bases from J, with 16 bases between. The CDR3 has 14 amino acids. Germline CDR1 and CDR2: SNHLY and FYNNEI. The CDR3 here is CASRTGQFLYGYTF. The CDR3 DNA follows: TGTGCCAGCAGGACCGGACAGTTCTTATATGGCTACACCTTC.

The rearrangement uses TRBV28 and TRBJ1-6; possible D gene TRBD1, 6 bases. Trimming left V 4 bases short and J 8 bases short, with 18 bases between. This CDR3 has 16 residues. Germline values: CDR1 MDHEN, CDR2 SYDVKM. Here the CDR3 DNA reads TGTGCCAGCAGTTCGTCCGGGGGGCGCAGCTATTCACCCCTCCACTTT. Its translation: CASSSSGGRSYSPLHF.

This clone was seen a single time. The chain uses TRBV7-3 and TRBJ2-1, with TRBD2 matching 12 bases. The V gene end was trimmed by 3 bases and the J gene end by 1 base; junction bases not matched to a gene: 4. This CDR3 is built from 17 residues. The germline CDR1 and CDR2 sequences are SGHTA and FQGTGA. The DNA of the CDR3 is TGTGCCAGCAGCTTCTCGACTAGCGGGGGTTCCTACAATGAGCAGTTCTTC. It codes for CASSFSTSGGSYNEQFF.

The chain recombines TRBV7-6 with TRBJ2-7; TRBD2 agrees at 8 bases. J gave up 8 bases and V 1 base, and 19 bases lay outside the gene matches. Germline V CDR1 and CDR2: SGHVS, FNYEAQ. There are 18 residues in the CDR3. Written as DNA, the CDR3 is TGTGCCAGCAGCTTAGGGGGAGACCTACCGGGACTAGGGGCAAAGCAGTACTTC. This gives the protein CASSLGGDLPGLGAKQYF.

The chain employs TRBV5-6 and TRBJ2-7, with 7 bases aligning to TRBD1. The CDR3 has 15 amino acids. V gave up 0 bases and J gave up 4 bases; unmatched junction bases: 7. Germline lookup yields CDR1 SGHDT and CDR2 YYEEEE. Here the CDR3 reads CASSLADRVKYEQYF. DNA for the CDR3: TGTGCCAGCAGCTTGGCTGACAGGGTAAAGTACGAGCAGTACTTC.

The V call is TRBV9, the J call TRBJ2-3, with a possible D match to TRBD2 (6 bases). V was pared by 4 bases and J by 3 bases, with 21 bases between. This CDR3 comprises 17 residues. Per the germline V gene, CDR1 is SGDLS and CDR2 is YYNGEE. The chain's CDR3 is CASSHRPSGPPTDTQYF. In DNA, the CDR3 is TGTGCCAGCAGCCACAGACCCAGCGGGCCCCCAACAGATACGCAGTATTTT.

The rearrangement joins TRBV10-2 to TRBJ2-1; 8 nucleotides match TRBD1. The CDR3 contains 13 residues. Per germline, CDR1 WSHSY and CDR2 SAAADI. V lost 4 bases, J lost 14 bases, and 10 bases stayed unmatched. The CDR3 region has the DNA TGCGCCAGCAGTGGGACAGGGAAATTGGGGGAGTTCTTC. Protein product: CASSGTGKLGEFF.

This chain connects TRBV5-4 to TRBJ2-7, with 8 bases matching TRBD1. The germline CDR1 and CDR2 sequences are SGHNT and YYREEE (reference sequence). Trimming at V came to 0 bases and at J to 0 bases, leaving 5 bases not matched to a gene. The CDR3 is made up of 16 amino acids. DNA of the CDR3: TGTGCCAGCAGCTTGGGGGGACAGGTCCTCTCCTACGAGCAGTACTTC. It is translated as CASSLGGQVLSYEQYF.

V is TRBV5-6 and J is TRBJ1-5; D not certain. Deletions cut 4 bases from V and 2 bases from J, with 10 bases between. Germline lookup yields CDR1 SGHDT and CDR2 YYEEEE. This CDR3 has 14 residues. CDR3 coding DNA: TGTGCCAGCAGCCTGGGGAGTCGCAATCAGCCCCAGCATTTT. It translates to CASSLGSRNQPQHF.

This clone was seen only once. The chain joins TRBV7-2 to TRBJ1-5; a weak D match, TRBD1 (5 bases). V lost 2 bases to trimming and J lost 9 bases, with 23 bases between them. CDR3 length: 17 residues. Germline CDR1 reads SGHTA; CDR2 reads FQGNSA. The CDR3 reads CASSLYGRGEIGRPQHF. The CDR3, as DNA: TGTGCCAGCAGCTTATATGGGAGGGGTGAAATTGGGCGGCCCCAGCATTTT.